The rows below give T cell receptor beta chains drawn from one sample of a study of cytomegalovirus exposure and HLA in healthy donors. Repertoires were generated with immunoSEQ multiplex PCR, while TCRdb's copy carries only in-frame clones and drops some. The table lists roughly 190,000 clones, 70% to 80% of them singletons. The sequenced sample was PBMCs. The receptors come from a woman in her thirties in good health and CMV-seropositive. Each CDR3 is given without its conserved first and last residue. Each record gives: CDR3 protein, J gene, V gene.

ASTQTGSSYNEQF,TRBJ2-1,TRBV5-1
ASSGQGRNAMNTEAF,TRBJ1-1,TRBV10-1
ASSFPAGPDTQY,TRBJ2-3,TRBV7-9
ASSLGTGGLGENQPQH,TRBJ1-5,TRBV7-9
ASLGQARNTEAF,TRBJ1-1,TRBV28
ASTSTGPKDGT,TRBJ1-2,TRBV2
ASSPIRAANTGELF,TRBJ2-2,TRBV7-9
ASSLLGLAGVLSYEQY,TRBJ2-7,TRBV7-2
ASSYSILRRGYT,TRBJ1-2,TRBV6-5
AWSTGLTGANVLT,TRBJ2-6,TRBV30
ASSLRGTVMNTEAF,TRBJ1-1,TRBV27